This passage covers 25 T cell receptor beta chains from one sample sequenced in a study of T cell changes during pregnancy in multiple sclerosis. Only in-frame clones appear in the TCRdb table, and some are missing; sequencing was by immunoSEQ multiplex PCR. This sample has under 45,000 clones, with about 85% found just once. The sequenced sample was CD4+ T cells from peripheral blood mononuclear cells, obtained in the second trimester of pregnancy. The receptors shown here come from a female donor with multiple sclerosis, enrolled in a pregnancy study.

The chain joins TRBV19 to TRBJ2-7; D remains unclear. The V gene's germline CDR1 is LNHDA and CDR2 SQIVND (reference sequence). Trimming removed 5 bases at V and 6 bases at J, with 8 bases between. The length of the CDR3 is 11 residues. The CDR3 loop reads CASSFRGEQYF. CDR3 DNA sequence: TGTGCCAGTAGTTTCAGAGGCGAGCAGTACTTC.

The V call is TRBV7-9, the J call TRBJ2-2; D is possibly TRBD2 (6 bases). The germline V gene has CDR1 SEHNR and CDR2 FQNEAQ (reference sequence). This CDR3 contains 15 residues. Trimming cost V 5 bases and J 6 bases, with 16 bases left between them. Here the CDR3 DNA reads TGTGCCAGCAGCATTAAGGGACTCTCCGCCGGGGAGCTGTTTTTT. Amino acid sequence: CASSIKGLSAGELFF. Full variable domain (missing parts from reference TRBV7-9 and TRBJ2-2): DTGVSQNPRHKITKRGQNVTFRCDPISEHNRLYWYRQTLGQGPEFLTYFQNEAQLEKSRLLSDRFSAERPKGSFSTLEIQRTEQGDSAMYLCASSIKGLSAGELFFGEGSRLTVL.

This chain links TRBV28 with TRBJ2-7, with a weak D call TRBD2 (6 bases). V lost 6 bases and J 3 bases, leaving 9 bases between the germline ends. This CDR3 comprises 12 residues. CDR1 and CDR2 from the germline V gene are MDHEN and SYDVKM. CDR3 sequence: CASRGLFYEQYF. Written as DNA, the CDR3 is TGTGCCAGCAGGGGACTGTTCTACGAGCAGTACTTC.

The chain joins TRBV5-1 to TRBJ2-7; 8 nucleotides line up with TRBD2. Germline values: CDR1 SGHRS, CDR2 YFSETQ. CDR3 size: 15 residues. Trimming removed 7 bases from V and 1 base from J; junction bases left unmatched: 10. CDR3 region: CASGGSGTKSYEQYF. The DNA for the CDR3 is TGCGCCAGCGGTGGTAGCGGGACCAAATCCTACGAGCAGTACTTC.

The chain's CDR3 is CASSYRHLNTEAFF. The CDR3 coding sequence is TGTGCCAGCAGTTACCGACACCTGAACACTGAAGCTTTCTTT. V gene TRBV6-5 combines with J gene TRBJ1-1, with no clear D. The CDR3 extends over 14 amino acids. Per the germline V gene, CDR1 is MNHEY and CDR2 is SVGAGI. V dropped 2 bases and J dropped 0 bases, with 7 bases sitting between them.

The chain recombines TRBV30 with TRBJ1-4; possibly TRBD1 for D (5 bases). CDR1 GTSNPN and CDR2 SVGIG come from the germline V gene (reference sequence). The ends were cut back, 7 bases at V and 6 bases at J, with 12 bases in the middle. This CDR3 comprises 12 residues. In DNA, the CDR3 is TGTGCCTACTCGGACACCTATGAAAAACTGTTTTTT. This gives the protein CAYSDTYEKLFF. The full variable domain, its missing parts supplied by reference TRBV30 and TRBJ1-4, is SQTIHQWPATLVQPVGSPLSLECTVEGTSNPNLYWYRQAAGRGLQLLFYSVGIGQISSEVPQNLSASRPQDRQFILSSKKLLLSDSGFYLCAYSDTYEKLFFGSGTQLSVL.

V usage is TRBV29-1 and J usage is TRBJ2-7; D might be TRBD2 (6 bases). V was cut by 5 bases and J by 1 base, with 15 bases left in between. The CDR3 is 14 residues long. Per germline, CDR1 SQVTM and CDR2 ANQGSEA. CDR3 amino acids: CSVSEGSLSYEQYF. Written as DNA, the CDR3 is TGCAGCGTTTCGGAGGGAAGTCTGTCCTACGAGCAGTACTTC.

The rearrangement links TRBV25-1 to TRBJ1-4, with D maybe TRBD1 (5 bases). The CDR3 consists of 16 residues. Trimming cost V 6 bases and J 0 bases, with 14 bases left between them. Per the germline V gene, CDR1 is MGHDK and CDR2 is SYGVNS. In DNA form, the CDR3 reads TGTGCCAGCAGACAGGCCACTACCACAACTAATGAAAAACTGTTTTTT. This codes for CASRQATTTTNEKLFF.

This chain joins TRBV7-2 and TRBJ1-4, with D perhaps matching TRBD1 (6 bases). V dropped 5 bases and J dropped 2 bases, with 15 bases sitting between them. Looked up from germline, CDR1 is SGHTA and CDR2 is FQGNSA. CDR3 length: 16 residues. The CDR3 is CASSPYRVGTNEKLFF. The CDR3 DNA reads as TGTGCCAGCAGCCCGTACAGGGTGGGGACTAATGAAAAACTGTTTTTT.

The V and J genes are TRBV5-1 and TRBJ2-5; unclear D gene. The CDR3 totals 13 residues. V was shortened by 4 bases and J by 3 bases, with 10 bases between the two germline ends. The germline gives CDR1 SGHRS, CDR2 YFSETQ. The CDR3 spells CASSPGWEETQYF. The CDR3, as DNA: TGCGCCAGCAGCCCCGGGTGGGAAGAGACCCAGTACTTC.

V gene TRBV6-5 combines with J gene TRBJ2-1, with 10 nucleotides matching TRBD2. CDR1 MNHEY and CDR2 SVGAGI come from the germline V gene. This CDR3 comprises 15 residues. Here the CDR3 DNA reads TGTGCTACCGGTGGCGAGCGGGAGGGAACGGATGAGCAGTTCTTC. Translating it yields CATGGEREGTDEQFF.

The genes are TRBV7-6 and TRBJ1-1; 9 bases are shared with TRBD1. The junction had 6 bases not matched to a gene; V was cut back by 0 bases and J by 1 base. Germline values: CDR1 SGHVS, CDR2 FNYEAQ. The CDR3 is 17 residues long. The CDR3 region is CASSLADRGLRNTEAFF. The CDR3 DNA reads TGTGCCAGCAGCTTAGCGGACAGGGGATTAAGGAACACTGAAGCTTTCTTT.

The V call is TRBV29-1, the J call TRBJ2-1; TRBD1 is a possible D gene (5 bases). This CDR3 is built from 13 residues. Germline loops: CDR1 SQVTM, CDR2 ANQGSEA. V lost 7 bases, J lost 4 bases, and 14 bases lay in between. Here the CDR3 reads CSGRGRGYNEQFF. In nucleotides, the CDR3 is TGCAGCGGCCGAGGTAGGGGATACAATGAGCAGTTCTTC.

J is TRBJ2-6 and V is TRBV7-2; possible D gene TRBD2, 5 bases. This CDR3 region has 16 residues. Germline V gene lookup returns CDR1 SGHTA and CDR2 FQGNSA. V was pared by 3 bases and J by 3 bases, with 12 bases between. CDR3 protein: CASSLSEGGGANVLTF. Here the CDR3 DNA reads TGTGCCAGCAGCTTGAGTGAGGGTGGTGGGGCCAACGTCCTGACTTTC.

CDR3 DNA sequence: TGTGCCAGCCATTATGGGGCGGACCATCCCTACGAGCAGTACTTC. Protein product: CASHYGADHPYEQYF. J is TRBJ2-7 and V is TRBV28, with TRBD1 as a possible D gene (5 bases). This CDR3 has 15 residues. Trimming removed 8 bases from V and 2 bases from J, with 19 bases in between. The germline gives CDR1 MDHEN, CDR2 SYDVKM.

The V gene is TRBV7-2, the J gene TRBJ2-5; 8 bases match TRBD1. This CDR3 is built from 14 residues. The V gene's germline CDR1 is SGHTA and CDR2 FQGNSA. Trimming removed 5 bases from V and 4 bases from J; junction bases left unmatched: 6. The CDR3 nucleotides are TGTGCCAGCAGCACTGGACAGGGAAGAGAGACCCAGTACTTC. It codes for CASSTGQGRETQYF. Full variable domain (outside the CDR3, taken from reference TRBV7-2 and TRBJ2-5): GAGVSQSPSNKVTEKGKDVELRCDPISGHTALYWYRQSLGQGLEFLIYFQGNSAPDKSGLPSDRFSAERTGGSVSTLTIQRTQQEDSAVYLCASSTGQGRETQYFGPGTRLLVL.

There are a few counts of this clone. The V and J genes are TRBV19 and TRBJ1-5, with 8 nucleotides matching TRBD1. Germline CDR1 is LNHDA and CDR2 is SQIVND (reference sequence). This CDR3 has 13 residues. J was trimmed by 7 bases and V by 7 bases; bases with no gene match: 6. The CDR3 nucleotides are TGTGCCAGTATGCAGGGGGCGCGGCAGCCCCAGCATTTT. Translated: CASMQGARQPQHF.

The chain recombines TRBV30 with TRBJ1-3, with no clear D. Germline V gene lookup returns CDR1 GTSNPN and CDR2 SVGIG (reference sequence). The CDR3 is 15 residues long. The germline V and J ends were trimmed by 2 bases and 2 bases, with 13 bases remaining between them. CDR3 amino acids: CAWSRSGKAGNTIYF. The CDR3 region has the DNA TGTGCCTGGAGTAGATCGGGGAAGGCTGGAAACACCATATATTTT.

This CDR3 reads CSPGGTGELFF. The CDR3 region has the DNA TGCAGCCCCGGGGGCACCGGGGAGCTGTTTTTT. This chain uses TRBV20-1 with TRBJ2-2; a weak D match, TRBD2 (6 bases). Germline loops: CDR1 DFQATT, CDR2 SNEGSKA (reference sequence). This CDR3 is built from 11 residues.

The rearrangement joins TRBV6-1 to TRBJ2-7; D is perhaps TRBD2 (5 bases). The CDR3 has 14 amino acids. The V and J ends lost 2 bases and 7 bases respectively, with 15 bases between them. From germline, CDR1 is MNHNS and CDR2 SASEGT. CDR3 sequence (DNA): TGTGCCAGCAGTGAAAGGAGGTCAGGAACAGAGCAGTACTTC. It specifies CASSERRSGTEQYF.

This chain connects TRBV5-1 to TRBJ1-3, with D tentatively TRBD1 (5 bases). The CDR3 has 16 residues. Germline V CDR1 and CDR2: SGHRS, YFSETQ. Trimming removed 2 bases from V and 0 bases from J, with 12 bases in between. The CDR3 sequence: CASSFGAVNSGNTIYF. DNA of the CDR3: TGCGCCAGCAGCTTTGGGGCCGTCAACTCTGGAAACACCATATATTTT.

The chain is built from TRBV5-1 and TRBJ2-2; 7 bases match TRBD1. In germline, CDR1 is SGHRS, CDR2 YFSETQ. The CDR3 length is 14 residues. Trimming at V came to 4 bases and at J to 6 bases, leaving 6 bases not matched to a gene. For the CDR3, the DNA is TGCGCCAGCAGCGGCCAAACAGGGGCCGGGGAGCTGTTTTTT. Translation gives CASSGQTGAGELFF.

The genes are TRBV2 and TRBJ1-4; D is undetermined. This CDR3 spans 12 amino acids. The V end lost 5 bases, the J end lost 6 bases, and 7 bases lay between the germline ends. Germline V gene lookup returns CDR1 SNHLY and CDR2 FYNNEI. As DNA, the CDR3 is TGTGCCAGCAGTCGAACAGATGAAAAACTGTTTTTT. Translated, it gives CASSRTDEKLFF.

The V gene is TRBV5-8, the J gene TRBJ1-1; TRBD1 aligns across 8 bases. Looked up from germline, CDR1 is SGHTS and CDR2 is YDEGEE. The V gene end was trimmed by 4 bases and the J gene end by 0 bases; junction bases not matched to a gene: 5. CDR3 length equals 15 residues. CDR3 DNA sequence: TGTGCCAGCAGCCCCGGACAGGGATTGAACACTGAAGCTTTCTTT. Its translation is CASSPGQGLNTEAFF.

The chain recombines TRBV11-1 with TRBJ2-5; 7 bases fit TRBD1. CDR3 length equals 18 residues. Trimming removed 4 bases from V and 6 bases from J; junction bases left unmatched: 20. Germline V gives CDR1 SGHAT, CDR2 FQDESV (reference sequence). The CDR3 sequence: CASSSLRGLQTGSKTQYF. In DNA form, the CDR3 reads TGTGCCAGCAGCTCGTTAAGGGGGCTCCAGACAGGGTCGAAGACCCAGTACTTC.